This T cell receptor (beta chain) was recovered during a study of T cell repertoires in cytomegalovirus infection. General study findings and limits: It was HLA-C-restricted CMV-specific TCR beta clonotypes that dominated the response ex vivo. Frequencies of public TCR beta families were cumulated, and this identified carriers of CMV plus the relevant HLA.

Using its own MiXCR run on the reads, TCRdb lists one record per CDR3 protein. The sample contains about 490,000 distinct CDR3 sequences, around a quarter of which appear only once. Germline V lookup: CDR1 KGHSH, CDR2 LQKENI. The V gene end was trimmed by 0 bases and the J gene end by 0 bases; junction bases not matched to a gene: 8. The CDR3 extends over 19 amino acids. On this clonotype itself: Its specificity is unknown.

Sequencing was carried out using PBMCs. J is TRBJ2-4 and V is TRBV18; 10 bases align to TRBD1. The clonotype originates from a human donor in good health (CMV status not recorded). Some clones in this sample may be carry-over from other donors' samples. CDR3 sequence reads: CASSPPATGGPLAKNIQYF. The CDR3 DNA sequence: TGTGCCAGCTCACCACCAGCGACAGGGGGCCCATTAGCCAAAAACATTCAGTACTTC.